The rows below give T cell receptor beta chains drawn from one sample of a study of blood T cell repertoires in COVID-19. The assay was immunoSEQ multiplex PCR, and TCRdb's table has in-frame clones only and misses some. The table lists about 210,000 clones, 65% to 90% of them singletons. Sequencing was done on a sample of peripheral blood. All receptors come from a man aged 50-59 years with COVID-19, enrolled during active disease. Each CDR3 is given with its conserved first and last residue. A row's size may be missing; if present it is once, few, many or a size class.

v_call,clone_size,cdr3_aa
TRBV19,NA,CASSVGLVYGYTF
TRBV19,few,CASSSQGQPQHF
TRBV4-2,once,CASSQDHLANTGELFF
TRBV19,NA,CASSIGQGSGYTF
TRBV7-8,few,CASSLVGGGDFYEQYF
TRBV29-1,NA,CSVERGGTYEQYF
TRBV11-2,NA,CASSPDRGSGGYTF
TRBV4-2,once,CASSQDGRGSSYNSPLHF
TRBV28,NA,CASGKGPYEQFF
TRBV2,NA,CASSEAGRAYNEQFF
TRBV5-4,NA,CASSYHPRGQETQYF
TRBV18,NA,CASSPDRNSEGYTF
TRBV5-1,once,CASSDWPWLAGGPGGELFF
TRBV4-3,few,CASSLNPGNTEAFF
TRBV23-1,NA,CASSQSQPGHLAYEQYF
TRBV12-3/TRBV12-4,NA,CASSNNRDFGYTF
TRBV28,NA,CASSGGTGVVRTNEKLFF
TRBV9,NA,CASQQSNYGYTF
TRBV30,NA,CAWSTGTSGVLPYNEQFF
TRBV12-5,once,CASGLGSGVHEQFF
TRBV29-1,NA,CSAQVMQGIIEAFF